This TCR beta chain comes out of a study of T cells after yellow fever vaccination. This clonotype was observed a handful of times. Its specificity is unknown. TCRdb re-called the 5' RACE reads through MiXCR, storing one row per CDR3 protein. The table records approximately 600,000 distinct CDR3 sequences, approximately 13% of them present only once. Study-level findings and limits: Boosting was followed by the reappearance of most primary-vaccination clones (around 96% CD4, 88% CD8).

V was clipped by 6 bases and J by 15 bases; unmatched bases: 12. The CDR3 is 14 amino acids. The V gene's germline CDR1 is MNHNS and CDR2 SASEGT. This TCR derives from a man aged 25 to 45 who received the YFV17D yellow fever vaccine. The sample in question was PBMCs, obtained on the day of the yellow fever booster vaccination. This chain connects TRBV6-1 to TRBJ2-1; 12 bases map to TRBD1. Here the CDR3 DNA reads TGTGCCAGCAGCTGGGACAGGGGGCCTTCCCGACGGTTCTTC. This codes for CASSWDRGPSRRFF.